The 32 T cell receptor beta chains below all came from one sample that was sequenced in a study of technical replicates of blood from several donors (dated by TCRdb to about 2017). Library preparation used the immunoSEQ multiplex PCR assay. TCRdb's version of the immuneACCESS table is confined to in-frame rearrangements and falls short of the full clone set. An unresolved V gene accounts for under half of the shortfall where checked; the remainder is of unknown origin. In this sample the table shows some 87,000 clones, about 92% of which occur a single time. The ten most abundant clones make up about 0.37% of the sample. Sequenced sample: T cells isolated from PBMCs. The receptor source for this set is a human donor in good health.

The chain combines TRBV19 with TRBJ1-4; no reliable D call. V lost 6 bases and J 3 bases, leaving 8 bases between the germline ends. The germline CDR1 and CDR2 sequences are LNHDA and SQIVND (reference sequence). The CDR3 covers 13 residues. The chain's CDR3 is CASRSSPNEKLFF. CDR3 DNA sequence: TGTGCCAGTAGAAGCTCACCTAATGAAAAACTGTTTTTT.

The chain couples TRBV5-4 to TRBJ2-1; TRBD1 agrees at 7 bases. This CDR3 is 13 amino acids long. With 4 bases clipped from V and 7 bases from J, the junction kept 5 bases outside the gene matches. CDR1 is SGHNT, CDR2 YYREEE, per germline (reference sequence). CDR3 in DNA: TGTGCCAGCAGCAGACAGGGCGGGAATGAGCAGTTCTTC. It codes for CASSRQGGNEQFF.

This chain joins TRBV30 and TRBJ2-7; TRBD2 aligns across 8 bases. Losses at the gene ends were 8 bases for V and 3 bases for J; bases not matched to a gene: 9. The length of the CDR3 is 13 residues. Germline loops: CDR1 GTSNPN, CDR2 SVGIG (reference sequence). Here the CDR3 reads CAGTREGGYEQYF. CDR3 bases: TGTGCCGGAACTCGGGAGGGGGGCTACGAGCAGTACTTC.

The genes are TRBV7-2 and TRBJ2-3; D may be TRBD1 (6 bases). Trimming removed 1 base at V and 4 bases at J, with 9 bases between. Germline CDR1 SGHTA, CDR2 FQGNSA. The CDR3 has 14 residues. This CDR3 is CASSLEGVADTQYF. The CDR3 coding sequence is TGTGCCAGCAGCTTAGAGGGGGTCGCAGATACGCAGTATTTT.

The chain links TRBV11-2 to TRBJ2-2; perhaps TRBD1 as D (5 bases). Germline lookup yields CDR1 SGHAT and CDR2 FQNNGV. The length of the CDR3 is 16 residues. V was cut by 2 bases and J by 0 bases, with 10 bases left in between. In DNA form, the CDR3 reads TGTGCCAGCAGCTTAATACGGACAACGAACACCGGGGAGCTGTTTTTT. Amino acids: CASSLIRTTNTGELFF. Supplemented by reference TRBV11-2 and TRBJ2-2, the full variable domain reads EAGVAQSPRYKIIEKRQSVAFWCNPISGHATLYWYQQILGQGPKLLIQFQNNGVVDDSQLPKDRFSAERLKGVDSTLKIQPAKLEDSAVYLCASSLIRTTNTGELFFGEGSRLTVL.

The V gene is TRBV10-3, the J gene TRBJ2-5; no clear D gene. V was pared by 0 bases and J by 1 base, with 18 bases between. Germline V CDR1 and CDR2: ENHRY, SYGVKD. CDR3 length equals 18 residues. The CDR3 DNA follows: TGTGCCATCAGTGAGTCGCTGAACCCCCCAGGTTCCCAAGAGACCCAGTACTTC. Its protein is CAISESLNPPGSQETQYF.

The CDR3 is CASSAYTSGRWGEQYF. The CDR3 region has the DNA TGTGCCAGCAGCGCCTATACTAGCGGGAGATGGGGCGAGCAGTACTTC. V usage is TRBV9 and J usage is TRBJ2-7; 11 bases fit TRBD2. With V trimmed by 3 bases and J by 6 bases, 11 bases remained unmatched. The germline V gene encodes CDR1 SGDLS and CDR2 YYNGEE. This CDR3 contains 16 residues. Full variable domain (outside the CDR3, taken from reference TRBV9 and TRBJ2-7): DSGVTQTPKHLITATGQRVTLRCSPRSGDLSVYWYQQSLDQGLQFLIQYYNGEERAKGNILERFSAQQFPDLHSELNLSSLELGDSALYFCASSAYTSGRWGEQYFGPGTRLTVT.

This chain uses TRBV7-9 with TRBJ2-3; D is unclear. The CDR3 covers 12 residues. Germline assignment: CDR1 SEHNR and CDR2 FQNEAQ (reference sequence). V was trimmed by 8 bases and J by 0 bases, leaving 6 bases between them. This CDR3 reads CASSPSTDTQYF. The DNA for the CDR3 is TGTGCCAGCTCTCCTAGCACAGATACGCAGTATTTT.

In nucleotides, the CDR3 is TGTGCCAGCAGTTTAGGAGCTAGTATGAACTACGAGCAGTACTTC. Amino acid sequence: CASSLGASMNYEQYF. The chain combines TRBV27 with TRBJ2-7; no definite D call. Trimming removed 2 bases at V and 3 bases at J, with 14 bases between. Germline CDR1 MNHEY, CDR2 SMNVEV (reference sequence). CDR3 size: 15 residues.

The chain links TRBV7-9 to TRBJ2-3; TRBD2 aligns across 10 bases. Per the germline V gene, CDR1 is SEHNR and CDR2 is FQNEAQ (reference sequence). This CDR3 is built from 17 residues. With 3 bases clipped from V and 4 bases from J, the junction kept 10 bases outside the gene matches. The CDR3 spells CASSLASGSLRPDTQYF. The CDR3 DNA sequence: TGTGCCAGCAGCTTGGCTAGCGGGAGCTTACGTCCAGATACGCAGTATTTT.

J is TRBJ1-2 and V is TRBV7-9; no clear D. The CDR3 runs 13 residues. Between the trimmed V and J ends, which lost 1 base and 3 bases, there was a span of 6 bases. Germline CDR1 and CDR2: SEHNR and FQNEAQ (reference sequence). The CDR3 here is CASSLVADYGYTF. The CDR3 nucleotides read TGTGCCAGCAGCTTAGTAGCGGACTATGGCTACACCTTC.

V and J are TRBV5-4 and TRBJ1-2; the match to TRBD1 covers 7 bases. Trimming cost V 2 bases and J 2 bases; bases outside gene matches: 12. CDR3 size: 17 residues. The V gene's germline CDR1 is SGHNT and CDR2 YYREEE (reference sequence). CDR3 protein: CASSLDNSGGGNYGYTF. CDR3 coding DNA: TGTGCCAGCAGCTTAGATAACTCAGGGGGTGGAAACTATGGCTACACCTTC.

The genes are TRBV27 and TRBJ2-7; weak D call: TRBD2 (5 bases). There are 15 residues in the CDR3. Trimming took 2 bases from V and 3 from J, leaving 14 bases between them. Germline V gene data show CDR1 as MNHEY and CDR2 as SMNVEV (reference sequence). CDR3 amino acids: CASSLKDGIVYEQYF. CDR3 DNA sequence: TGTGCCAGCAGTTTAAAGGACGGGATCGTCTACGAGCAGTACTTC.

The chain has TRBV27 and TRBJ1-1, with TRBD1 as a possible D gene (5 bases). Germline V gene lookup returns CDR1 MNHEY and CDR2 SMNVEV (reference sequence). V was cut by 0 bases and J by 5 bases, with 10 bases left in between. The CDR3 runs to 14 residues. The CDR3 region has the DNA TGTGCCAGCAGTTTATCTCGGGGGTCTACTGAAGCTTTCTTT. Its protein product is CASSLSRGSTEAFF.

The rearrangement joins TRBV18 to TRBJ2-2; TRBD2 is a possible D gene (5 bases). Germline assignment: CDR1 KGHSH and CDR2 LQKENI. The V gene lost 4 bases and the J gene lost 7 bases, with 10 bases spanning the gap. The CDR3 spans 13 residues. Here the CDR3 DNA reads TGTGCCAGCTCACGCGCGGAGGTCGGGGAGCTGTTTTTT. Its translation is CASSRAEVGELFF.

This chain joins TRBV4-2 and TRBJ1-5; no clear D. Trimming stripped 6 bases from V and 6 bases from J, with 12 bases between. Germline V lookup: CDR1 LGHNA, CDR2 YNFKEQ. The CDR3 has 13 amino acids. CDR3: CASSLRGRQPQHF. In DNA, the CDR3 is TGTGCCAGCAGTCTCCGCGGTCGTCAGCCCCAGCATTTT.

The chain uses TRBV15 and TRBJ1-4; no reliable D call. Germline V gene sequence: CDR1 LNHNV, CDR2 YYDKDF (reference sequence). The CDR3 is 14 amino acids. Trimming stripped 3 bases from V and 6 bases from J, with 11 bases between. The DNA for the CDR3 is TGTGCCACCAGCAGCCTAGCGATAGATGAAAAACTGTTTTTT. Its translation is CATSSLAIDEKLFF. The full variable domain, rest sourced from reference TRBV15 and TRBJ1-4, is DAMVIQNPRYQVTQFGKPVTLSCSQTLNHNVMYWYQQKSSQAPKLLFHYYDKDFNNEADTPDNFQSRRPNTSFCFLDIRSPGLGDTAMYLCATSSLAIDEKLFFGSGTQLSVL.

The chain uses TRBV2 and TRBJ2-4, with 7 positions matching TRBD2. The V gene end was trimmed by 2 bases and the J gene end by 6 bases; junction bases not matched to a gene: 10. CDR1 is SNHLY, CDR2 FYNNEI, per germline. CDR3 length: 16 residues. CDR3 nucleotide sequence: TGTGCCAGCAGTGAAAAGGGTGCGGGAGAGTCAAACATTCAGTACTTC. Amino acids: CASSEKGAGESNIQYF.

The gene calls are TRBV18 and TRBJ1-1; TRBD1 is a possible D gene (5 bases). Trimming removed 4 bases at V and 0 bases at J, with 15 bases between. The germline V gene has CDR1 KGHSH and CDR2 LQKENI. The CDR3 is 16 residues long. The CDR3 DNA follows: TGTGCCAGCTCACTGGAGGCCCGGGGGATGAACACTGAAGCTTTCTTT. Its protein is CASSLEARGMNTEAFF.

The J gene is TRBJ2-3, the V gene TRBV7-2; 7 positions agree with TRBD1. Germline V lookup: CDR1 SGHTA, CDR2 FQGNSA. The CDR3 extends over 12 amino acids. J gave up 10 bases and V 5 bases, and 6 bases lay outside the gene matches. The CDR3 protein is CASSRDRAAQYF. The CDR3 nucleotides read TGTGCCAGCAGCCGTGACAGGGCTGCGCAGTATTTT. The whole variable domain, filled in from reference TRBV7-2 and TRBJ2-3, reads GAGVSQSPSNKVTEKGKDVELRCDPISGHTALYWYRQSLGQGLEFLIYFQGNSAPDKSGLPSDRFSAERTGGSVSTLTIQRTQQEDSAVYLCASSRDRAAQYFGPGTRLTVL.

V and J are TRBV10-1 and TRBJ2-5, with a weak D call TRBD2 (6 bases). The germline V gene has CDR1 WNHNN and CDR2 SYGVQD (reference sequence). This CDR3 region has 14 residues. V was pared by 3 bases and J by 5 bases, with 13 bases between. DNA of the CDR3: TGCGCCAGCAGTGAAGACGGGAGAAGGGAGACCCAGTACTTC. Translated: CASSEDGRRETQYF.

This chain links TRBV28 with TRBJ1-3, with D possibly TRBD1 on 5 matching bases. Trimming took off 4 bases at V and 0 bases at J, with 13 bases between the two ends. The CDR3 totals 16 residues. Germline CDR1 reads MDHEN; CDR2 reads SYDVKM. CDR3 DNA: TGTGCCAGCAGTTCATACAGGAGCAGCTCTGGAAACACCATATATTTT. This encodes CASSSYRSSSGNTIYF. Combining the CDR3 with reference TRBV28 and TRBJ1-3 gives the whole variable domain DVKVTQSSRYLVKRTGEKVFLECVQDMDHENMFWYRQDPGLGLRLIYFSYDVKMKEKGDIPEGYSVSREKKERFSLILESASTNQTSMYLCASSSYRSSSGNTIYFGEGSWLTVV.

This chain connects TRBV4-2 to TRBJ2-1, with TRBD2 as a possible D gene (6 bases). CDR3 length: 13 residues. Trimming pared 4 bases from V and 4 bases from J, leaving 8 bases between. The germline gives CDR1 LGHNA, CDR2 YNFKEQ. The CDR3 is CASSRDFYNEQFF. CDR3 sequence (DNA): TGTGCCAGCAGCCGGGACTTTTACAATGAGCAGTTCTTC.

V gene TRBV7-9 combines with J gene TRBJ1-4; unclear D gene. Trimming cost V 5 bases and J 2 bases, with 3 bases left between them. This CDR3 has 12 residues. The germline CDR1 and CDR2 sequences are SEHNR and FQNEAQ (reference sequence). CDR3 nucleotides: TGTGCCAGCAGCCTTACTAATGAAAAACTGTTTTTT. Encoded protein: CASSLTNEKLFF.

The chain couples TRBV6-5 to TRBJ2-3; D is uncertain. The CDR3 is 13 residues long. V was trimmed by 8 bases and J by 0 bases, leaving 9 bases between them. Germline assignment: CDR1 MNHEY and CDR2 SVGAGI. CDR3 loop: CASLGSSTDTQYF. The CDR3 nucleotides are TGTGCCAGCCTGGGCTCTAGCACAGATACGCAGTATTTT.

The chain employs TRBV28 and TRBJ1-5; 9 nucleotides agree with TRBD1. Germline CDR1 and CDR2: MDHEN and SYDVKM. The CDR3 loop spans 16 amino acids. After removal of 4 bases from V and 2 bases from J, the junction contained 6 bases not matched to a gene. CDR3 sequence (DNA): TGTGCCAGCAGTTGGGGGACAGGGAGAGGCAATCAGCCCCAGCATTTT. The encoded protein is CASSWGTGRGNQPQHF.

This chain links TRBV30 with TRBJ2-1, with TRBD2 matching 9 bases. Germline V gene lookup returns CDR1 GTSNPN and CDR2 SVGIG (reference sequence). The CDR3 runs to 15 residues. Trimming removed 4 bases from V and 9 bases from J; junction bases left unmatched: 13. The CDR3 DNA is TGTGCCTGGAAGGATTTTGGCGGGAGGGCCGCTGAGCAGTTCTTC. It codes for CAWKDFGGRAAEQFF. Drawing the rest from reference TRBV30 and TRBJ2-1, the complete variable domain is SQTIHQWPATLVQPVGSPLSLECTVEGTSNPNLYWYRQAAGRGLQLLFYSVGIGQISSEVPQNLSASRPQDRQFILSSKKLLLSDSGFYLCAWKDFGGRAAEQFFGPGTRLTVL.

This chain uses TRBV29-1 with TRBJ2-7; perhaps TRBD1 as D (6 bases). The CDR3 covers 14 residues. Germline-derived CDR1 and CDR2 are SQVTM and ANQGSEA. The V end lost 5 bases, the J end lost 2 bases, and 16 bases lay between the germline ends. The CDR3 DNA reads TGCAGCGTTAAAATTTGGGACACTGCCTACGAGCAGTACTTC. It is translated as CSVKIWDTAYEQYF.

The chain combines TRBV9 with TRBJ1-2; no reliable D call. V lost 2 bases, J lost 3 bases, and 5 bases lay in between. This CDR3 region has 12 residues. CDR1 is SGDLS and CDR2 is YYNGEE in the germline V gene. CDR3 protein: CASSVDYYGYTF. In DNA, the CDR3 is TGTGCCAGCAGCGTGGACTACTATGGCTACACCTTC.

The chain joins TRBV5-1 to TRBJ1-1; a possible D gene is TRBD1 (6 bases). The CDR3 runs 13 residues. Trimming removed 4 bases from V and 11 bases from J, with 18 bases in between. Germline CDR1 SGHRS, CDR2 YFSETQ. DNA for the CDR3: TGCGCCAGCAGCCCCGGTAACAGGGACGATGCTTTCTTT. Amino acids: CASSPGNRDDAFF.

Here the CDR3 reads CASSQVASGSYNEQFF. The DNA of the CDR3 is TGCGCCAGCAGCCAAGTCGCGTCGGGCTCCTACAATGAGCAGTTCTTC. This chain joins TRBV4-3 and TRBJ2-1, with D hard to call. The CDR3 length is 16 residues. In germline, CDR1 is LGHNA, CDR2 YSLEER. Trimming pared 1 base from V and 0 bases from J, leaving 10 bases between.

The chain carries TRBV6-5 and TRBJ1-2, with TRBD1 matching 8 bases. The germline V gene encodes CDR1 MNHEY and CDR2 SVGAGI. This CDR3 has 13 amino acids. After removal of 6 bases from V and 6 bases from J, the junction contained 6 bases not matched to a gene. The CDR3 is CASSLTGDNGYTF. CDR3 bases: TGTGCCAGCAGCTTGACAGGGGATAATGGCTACACCTTC.